This T cell receptor (beta chain) came from a study of cytomegalovirus exposure and HLA in healthy donors. It was with 60 Vbeta and 13 Jbeta primers that the PCR ran. Assay: immunoSEQ multiplex PCR; the TCRdb copy retains only in-frame clones and omits some. The top ten hold 8.4% of the sample, which has tens of thousands of clones, around 77% seen once. The CDR3 consists of 15 residues. J lost 7 bases, V lost 3 bases, and 9 bases had no gene match. CDR1 and CDR2 (germline): LGHNA, YNFKEQ. The TCR sequence derives from a woman aged 30 to 39 in good health and CMV-seropositive. The chain links TRBV4-2 to TRBJ2-1; 7 positions agree with TRBD2. Material for sequencing was PBMCs. The CDR3 DNA is TGTGCCAGCAGCCAGGGGGGGGAGCCCTTAAATGAGCAGTTCTTC. It translates to CASSQGGEPLNEQFF.